These 10 T cell receptor beta chains originate from one sample sequenced in a study of T-cell memory formation after mild COVID-19. TCRdb re-derived calls from the 5' RACE reads in MiXCR, one entry per CDR3 protein. The table records 90,000 to 120,000 distinct CDR3 sequences, around 15% of them present only once. The specimen sequenced was PBMCs or a T cell subset sorted from them (not recorded which). All receptors come from a man younger than 35 who had mild COVID-19 (a few samples of this study predate the infection). Cell type and time point are not known.

Ten or more counts support this clonotype. The chain recombines TRBV21-1 with TRBJ2-3; the DNA was not used to check the table's D call, TRBD1. TRBV21-1 is flagged as a pseudogene. The CDR3 consists of 15 residues. The CDR3 here is CASSKVCGGADTQYF. In DNA form, the CDR3 reads TGTGCCAGCAGCAAAGTTTGTGGGGGGGCAGATACGCAGTATTTT.

This sequence joins TRBV14 and TRBJ2-6; D call uncertain. Germline CDR1 is SGHDN and CDR2 is FVKESK. This CDR3 has 13 residues. V lost 6 bases and J lost 0, with 3 bases in between. In DNA form, the CDR3 reads TGTGCCAGCAGGGACTCTGGGGCCAACGTCCTGACTTTC. Protein: CASRDSGANVLTF.

The chain combines TRBV19 with TRBJ1-4; TRBD1 might be the D (6 bases). CDR3 size: 14 residues. Trimming removed 8 bases at V and 2 bases at J, with 12 bases between. Germline values: CDR1 LNHDA, CDR2 SQIVND (reference sequence). The CDR3 region is CASSLQGTNEKLFF. CDR3 nucleotide sequence: TGTGCCAGTTCTCTTCAGGGGACTAATGAAAAACTGTTTTTT.

This clonotype was seen ten or more times. The chain joins TRBV20-1 to TRBJ2-4, with TRBD2 matching 11 bases. CDR1 is DFQATT and CDR2 is SNEGSKA in the germline V gene (reference sequence). The V segment lost 5 bases and the J segment 5 bases; nucleotides outside the gene matches: 8. The CDR3 consists of 15 residues. The CDR3 sequence: CSAHGGTSGENIQYF. The CDR3 nucleotides read TGCAGTGCTCACGGAGGGACTAGCGGAGAAAACATTCAGTACTTC.

V gene TRBV7-8 combines with J gene TRBJ2-3; 10 bases fit TRBD1. Germline CDR1 reads SGHVS; CDR2 reads FQNEAQ. Trimming took 6 bases from V and 6 from J; bases not matched to a gene: 12. The CDR3 extends over 16 amino acids. CDR3 sequence: CASRPLRDRGSDTQYF. In DNA, the CDR3 is TGTGCCAGCAGACCGCTCCGGGACAGGGGATCCGATACGCAGTATTTT. The full variable domain, its missing parts supplied by reference TRBV7-8 and TRBJ2-3, is GAGVSQSPRYKVAKRGQDVALRCDPISGHVSLFWYQQALGQGPEFLTYFQNEAQLDKSGLPSDRFFAERPEGSVSTLKIQRTQQEDSAVYLCASRPLRDRGSDTQYFGPGTRLTVL.

This chain connects TRBV20-1 to TRBJ2-7, with TRBD2 as a possible D gene (6 bases). The CDR3 length is 15 residues. Looked up from germline, CDR1 is DFQATT and CDR2 is SNEGSKA (reference sequence). The ends were cut back, 3 bases at V and 1 base at J, with 16 bases in the middle. The DNA for the CDR3 is TGCAGTGCTAGGTCGTGGGACTCGGCATCCTACGAGCAGTACTTC. The encoded protein is CSARSWDSASYEQYF.

This clonotype was seen ten or more times. The chain uses TRBV5-1 and TRBJ2-3, with 10 bases aligning to TRBD2. Trimming took 5 bases from V and 5 from J; bases not matched to a gene: 11. CDR1 and CDR2 from the germline V gene are SGHRS and YFSETQ. This CDR3 region has 16 residues. The chain's CDR3 is CASRAFSGGAGDTQYF. The CDR3 coding sequence is TGCGCCAGCAGGGCCTTCAGCGGGGGGGCTGGAGATACGCAGTATTTT.

This clonotype was counted ten times or more. This chain links TRBV4-2 with TRBJ2-5, with 8 positions matching TRBD1. CDR3 size: 16 residues. Germline CDR1 LGHNA, CDR2 YNFKEQ. Losses at the gene ends were 1 base for V and 5 bases for J; bases not matched to a gene: 9. Here the CDR3 DNA reads TGTGCCAGCAGCCAAGGAGGGACAGGCGCGGGGGAGACCCAGTACTTC. Encoded protein: CASSQGGTGAGETQYF.

This clonotype showed up just a few times. The V call is TRBV12-3 or TRBV12-4, the J call TRBJ2-1, with a weak D call TRBD2 (5 bases). The CDR3 is 13 amino acids. The V end lost 6 bases, the J end lost 0 bases, and 6 bases lay between the germline ends. The CDR3 coding sequence is TGTGCCAGCAGGCGGGCCTCCTACAATGAGCAGTTCTTC. As protein: CASRRASYNEQFF.

The chain couples TRBV4-3 to TRBJ1-6; no definite D call. Germline-derived CDR1 and CDR2 are LGHNA and YSLEER. This CDR3 has 14 residues. V was pared by 0 bases and J by 9 bases, with 9 bases between. CDR3 bases: TGCGCCAGCAGCCAAGATGTGGTCTTTTCACCCCTCCACTTT. Translation gives CASSQDVVFSPLHF.